The entry below gives a single T cell receptor beta chain sequence along with its context. This sample was included in a study of blood T cell repertoires in COVID-19. Across the study: There were acute and convalescent COVID-19 samples, and they came from the United States, Italy and Spain. Sources were T cells, B-cell-depleted T cells, or PBMCs; the material itself was cDNA or gDNA.

Sequenced by immunoSEQ multiplex PCR; TCRdb stores in-frame clones only, minus some. The sample consists of approximately 350,000 clones, 75% to 90% of them appearing once. Looked up from germline, CDR1 is SGHVS and CDR2 is FNYEAQ. The V end was cut by 5 bases, the J end by 8 bases, with 19 bases between. The CDR3 extends over 15 amino acids. Sample: peripheral blood. The sequence was obtained from a woman in her sixties with COVID-19, enrolled during active disease. This sequence joins TRBV7-6 and TRBJ1-3; no firm D call. CDR3 nucleotides: TGTGCCAGCAGCCAAACGGAGGGATCTCCCTACACCATATATTTT. Encoded protein: CASSQTEGSPYTIYF.